This TCR beta chain was observed in a study of blood T cell repertoires in COVID-19. Background on the study: The study drew acute and convalescent COVID-19 samples from the United States, Italy and Spain. Sources were T cells, B-cell-depleted T cells, or PBMCs; the material itself was cDNA or gDNA.

Per the original methods: Amplified reference gene primers provided the basis for estimating nucleated cell counts. Libraries were prepared by immunoSEQ multiplex PCR; TCRdb keeps only in-frame clonotypes and omits some of them. D and trimming were read from the DNA, whereas the V and J calls and clone size are those reported in that table. The table records 250,000 to 300,000 clones, 80% to 90% of them present only once. This sequence was found in a woman aged 70-85 years with acute or convalescent COVID-19. Sequenced input: peripheral blood.

CDR3 nucleotide sequence: TGTGCCAGCAGCTTGGGTCAGTGGGCTGGGGGGGATACGCAGTATTTT. Its translation is CASSLGQWAGGDTQYF. V is TRBV5-5 and J is TRBJ2-3, with D possibly matching TRBD2 (6 bases). Germline V gene lookup returns CDR1 SGHKS and CDR2 YYEKEE (reference sequence). The CDR3 length is 16 residues. V was cut by 0 bases and J by 6 bases, with 17 bases left in between.